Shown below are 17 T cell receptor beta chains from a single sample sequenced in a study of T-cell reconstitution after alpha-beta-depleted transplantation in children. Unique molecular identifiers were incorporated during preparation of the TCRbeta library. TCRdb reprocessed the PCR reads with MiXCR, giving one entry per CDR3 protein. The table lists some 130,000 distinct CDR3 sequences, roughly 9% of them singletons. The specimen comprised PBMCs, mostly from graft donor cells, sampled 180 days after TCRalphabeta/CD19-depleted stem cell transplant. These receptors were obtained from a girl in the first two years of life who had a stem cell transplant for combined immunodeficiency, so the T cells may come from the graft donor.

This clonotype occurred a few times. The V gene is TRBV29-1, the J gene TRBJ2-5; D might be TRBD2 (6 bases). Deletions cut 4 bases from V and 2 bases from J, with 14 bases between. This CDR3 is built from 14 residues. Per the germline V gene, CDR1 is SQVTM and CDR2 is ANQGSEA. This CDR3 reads CSVASLARQETQYF. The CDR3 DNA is TGCAGCGTTGCGAGCCTAGCGAGACAAGAGACCCAGTACTTC.

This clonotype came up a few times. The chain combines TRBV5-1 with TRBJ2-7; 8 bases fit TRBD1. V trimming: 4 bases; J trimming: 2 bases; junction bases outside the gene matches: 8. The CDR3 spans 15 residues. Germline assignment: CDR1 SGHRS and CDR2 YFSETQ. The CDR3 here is CASSQRQGNTYEQYF. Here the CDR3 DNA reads TGCGCCAGCAGCCAGAGACAGGGGAACACCTACGAGCAGTACTTC.

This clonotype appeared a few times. CDR3 DNA sequence: TGTGCCAGCAGTACCAGCAAGCATTCACCCCTCCACTTT. This sequence encodes CASSTSKHSPLHF. J is TRBJ1-6 and V is TRBV6-1; D is ambiguous. The CDR3 extends over 13 amino acids. V was trimmed by 5 bases and J by 8 bases, leaving 10 bases between them. The germline CDR1 and CDR2 sequences are MNHNS and SASEGT.

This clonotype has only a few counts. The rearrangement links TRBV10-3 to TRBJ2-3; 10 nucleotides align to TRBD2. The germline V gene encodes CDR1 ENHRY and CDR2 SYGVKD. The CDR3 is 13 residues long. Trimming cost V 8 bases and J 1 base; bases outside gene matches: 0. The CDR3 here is CAIGLAGTDTQYF. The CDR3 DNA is TGTGCCATCGGACTAGCGGGCACAGATACGCAGTATTTT.

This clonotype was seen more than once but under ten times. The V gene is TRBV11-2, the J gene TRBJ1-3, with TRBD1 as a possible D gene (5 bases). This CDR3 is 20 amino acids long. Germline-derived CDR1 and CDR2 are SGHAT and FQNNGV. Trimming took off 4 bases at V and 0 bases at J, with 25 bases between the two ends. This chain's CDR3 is CASSSWGRSNLQVSGNTIYF. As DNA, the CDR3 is TGTGCCAGCAGCTCTTGGGGACGATCCAATCTCCAAGTCTCTGGAAACACCATATATTTT. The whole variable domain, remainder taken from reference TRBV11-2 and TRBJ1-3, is EAGVAQSPRYKIIEKRQSVAFWCNPISGHATLYWYQQILGQGPKLLIQFQNNGVVDDSQLPKDRFSAERLKGVDSTLKIQPAKLEDSAVYLCASSSWGRSNLQVSGNTIYFGEGSWLTVV.

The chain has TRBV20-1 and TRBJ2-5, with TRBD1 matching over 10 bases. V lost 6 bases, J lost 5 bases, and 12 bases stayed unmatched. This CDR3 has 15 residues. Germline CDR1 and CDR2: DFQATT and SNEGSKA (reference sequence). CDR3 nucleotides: TGCAGTGCCGGACGGGACAGGGGCTACGGGGAGACCCAGTACTTC. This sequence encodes CSAGRDRGYGETQYF.

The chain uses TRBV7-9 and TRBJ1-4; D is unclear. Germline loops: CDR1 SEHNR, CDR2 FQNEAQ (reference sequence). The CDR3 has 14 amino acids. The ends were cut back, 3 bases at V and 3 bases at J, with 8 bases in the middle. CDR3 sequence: CASSFAGANEKLFF. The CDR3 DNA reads TGTGCCAGCAGCTTCGCAGGAGCTAATGAAAAACTGTTTTTT.

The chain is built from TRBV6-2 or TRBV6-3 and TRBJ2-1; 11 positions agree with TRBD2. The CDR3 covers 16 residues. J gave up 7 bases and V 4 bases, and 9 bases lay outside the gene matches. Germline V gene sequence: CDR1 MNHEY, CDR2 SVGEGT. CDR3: CASSSPFSGGANEQFF. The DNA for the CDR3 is TGTGCCAGCAGTTCCCCATTTAGCGGGGGGGCGAATGAGCAGTTCTTC.

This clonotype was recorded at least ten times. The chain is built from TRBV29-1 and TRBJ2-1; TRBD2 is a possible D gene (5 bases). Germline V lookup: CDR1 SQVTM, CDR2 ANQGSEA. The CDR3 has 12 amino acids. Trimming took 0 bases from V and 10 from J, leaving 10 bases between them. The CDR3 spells CSVEERVREQFF. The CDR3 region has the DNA TGCAGCGTTGAAGAGAGGGTGCGGGAGCAGTTCTTC.

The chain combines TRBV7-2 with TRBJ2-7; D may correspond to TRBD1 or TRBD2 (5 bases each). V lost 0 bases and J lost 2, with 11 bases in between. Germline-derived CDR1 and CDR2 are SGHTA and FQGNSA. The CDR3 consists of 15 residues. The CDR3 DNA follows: TGTGCCAGCAGCTTAGCGCACGGGGCCCCCTACGAGCAGTACTTC. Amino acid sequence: CASSLAHGAPYEQYF.

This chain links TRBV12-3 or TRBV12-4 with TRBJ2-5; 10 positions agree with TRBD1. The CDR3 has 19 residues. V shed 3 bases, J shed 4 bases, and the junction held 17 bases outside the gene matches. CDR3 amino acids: CASSLGQGQQREKGETQYF. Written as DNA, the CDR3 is TGTGCCAGCAGTTTGGGACAGGGGCAGCAGCGGGAGAAGGGAGAGACCCAGTACTTC.

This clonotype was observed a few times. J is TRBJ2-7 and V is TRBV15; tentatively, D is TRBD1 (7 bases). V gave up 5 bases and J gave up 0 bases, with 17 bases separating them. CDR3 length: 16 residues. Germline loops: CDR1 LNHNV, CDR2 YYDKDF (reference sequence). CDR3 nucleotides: TGTGCCACCAGCCCCAGGGGGGACACTTACTCCTACGAGCAGTACTTC. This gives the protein CATSPRGDTYSYEQYF.

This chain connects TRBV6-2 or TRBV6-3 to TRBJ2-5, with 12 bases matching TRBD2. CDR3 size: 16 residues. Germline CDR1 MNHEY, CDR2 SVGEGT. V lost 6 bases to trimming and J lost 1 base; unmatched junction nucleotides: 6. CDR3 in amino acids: CASSRGLAGSQETQYF. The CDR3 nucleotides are TGTGCCAGCAGCAGGGGACTAGCGGGCTCCCAAGAGACCCAGTACTTC.

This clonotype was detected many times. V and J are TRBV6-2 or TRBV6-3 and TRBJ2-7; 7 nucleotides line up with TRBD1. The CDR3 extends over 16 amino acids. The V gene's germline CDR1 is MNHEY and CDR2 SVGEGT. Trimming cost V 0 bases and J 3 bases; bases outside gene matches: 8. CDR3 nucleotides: TGTGCCAGCAGTTACTCGGTTGGGACAGCTTACTACGAGCAGTACTTC. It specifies CASSYSVGTAYYEQYF.

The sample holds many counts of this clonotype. The DNA of the CDR3 is TGCAGCGTCGCAGTCACAGGGGGCACAGATACGCAGTATTTT. This translates into CSVAVTGGTDTQYF. This chain links TRBV29-1 with TRBJ2-3; TRBD1 agrees at 7 bases. The V and J ends lost 6 bases and 1 base, in that order; junction bases with no gene match: 7. Per the germline V gene, CDR1 is SQVTM and CDR2 is ANQGSEA. The CDR3 extends over 14 amino acids.

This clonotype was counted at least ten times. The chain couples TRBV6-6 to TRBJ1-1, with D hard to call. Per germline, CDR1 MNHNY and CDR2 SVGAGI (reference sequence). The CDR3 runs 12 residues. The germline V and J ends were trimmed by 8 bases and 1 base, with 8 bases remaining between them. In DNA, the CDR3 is TGTGCCAGCGGCGGGCAGAACACTGAAGCTTTCTTT. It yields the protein CASGGQNTEAFF.

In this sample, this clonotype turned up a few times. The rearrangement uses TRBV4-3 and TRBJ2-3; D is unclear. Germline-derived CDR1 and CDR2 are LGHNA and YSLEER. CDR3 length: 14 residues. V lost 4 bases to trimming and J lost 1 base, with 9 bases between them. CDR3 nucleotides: TGCGCCAGCAGCCGGGCATTTCGCACAGATACGCAGTATTTT. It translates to CASSRAFRTDTQYF.